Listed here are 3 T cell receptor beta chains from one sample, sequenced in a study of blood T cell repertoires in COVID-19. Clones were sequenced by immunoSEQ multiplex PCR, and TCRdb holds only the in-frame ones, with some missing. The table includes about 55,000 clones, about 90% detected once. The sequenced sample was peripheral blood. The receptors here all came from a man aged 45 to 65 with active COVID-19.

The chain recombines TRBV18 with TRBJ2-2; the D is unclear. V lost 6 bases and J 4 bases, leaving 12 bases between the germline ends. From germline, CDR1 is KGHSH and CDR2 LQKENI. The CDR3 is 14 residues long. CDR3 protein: CASSQTVPTGELFF. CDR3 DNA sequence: TGTGCCAGCTCTCAAACGGTGCCCACCGGGGAGCTGTTTTTT.

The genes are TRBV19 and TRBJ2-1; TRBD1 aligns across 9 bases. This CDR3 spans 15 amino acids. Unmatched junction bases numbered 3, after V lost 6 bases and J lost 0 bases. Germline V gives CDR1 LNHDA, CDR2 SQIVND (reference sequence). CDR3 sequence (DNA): TGTGCCAGTAGCAAACAGGGGGCCTCCTACAATGAGCAGTTCTTC. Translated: CASSKQGASYNEQFF.

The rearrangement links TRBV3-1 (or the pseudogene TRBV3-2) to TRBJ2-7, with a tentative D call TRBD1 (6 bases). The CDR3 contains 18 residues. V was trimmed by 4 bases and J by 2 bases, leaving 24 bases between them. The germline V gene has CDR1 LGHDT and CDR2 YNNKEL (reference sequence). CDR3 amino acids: CASSPGVPSLPLAYEQYF. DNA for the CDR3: TGTGCCAGCAGCCCAGGGGTCCCATCCCTTCCCCTAGCCTACGAGCAGTACTTC.